This T cell receptor beta chain is from a study of cytomegalovirus exposure and HLA in healthy donors. The method was immunoSEQ multiplex PCR; TCRdb's version includes in-frame clones alone and lacks a portion of them. In the table there are 50,000 to 65,000 clones, around nine tenths of which are singletons. Losses at the gene ends were 3 bases for V and 6 bases for J; bases not matched to a gene: 12. Germline values: CDR1 SGHAT, CDR2 FQNNGV. This CDR3 is 17 amino acids long. The study, taken as a whole, reports: Overall, around 150 TCR beta chains were annotated as cytomegalovirus-associated.

This clone was picked up one time. Antigen unknown. Sequencing was done on a sample of PBMCs. The sequence came from a woman aged 18-30 years in good health and CMV-seropositive. The chain carries TRBV11-2 and TRBJ2-2; the match to TRBD1 covers 8 bases. This chain's CDR3 is CASSFPRTGIGSGELFF. DNA of the CDR3: TGTGCCAGCAGCTTTCCTAGGACAGGGATCGGGTCCGGGGAGCTGTTTTTT.